The 27 T cell receptor beta chains below all came from one sample that was sequenced in a study of T-cell reconstitution after alpha-beta-depleted transplantation in children. Preparation of the TCRbeta library was carried out with unique molecular identifiers. MiXCR, run by TCRdb on the PCR reads, gives a single entry per CDR3 protein. The table shows about a million distinct CDR3 sequences, with about 30% occurring only once. The specimen was PBMCs, mostly from graft donor cells, collected 360 days after TCRalphabeta/CD19-depleted stem cell transplant. The source of these receptors is a boy in the first two years of life who had a stem cell transplant for SCID, so the T cells may come from the graft donor.

V gene TRBV25-1 combines with J gene TRBJ1-5; 7 bases are shared with TRBD1. This CDR3 is built from 14 residues. Unmatched junction bases numbered 10, after V lost 1 base and J lost 13 bases. CDR1 and CDR2 (germline): MGHDK, SYGVNS. CDR3 DNA: TGTGCCAGCAGTGAATCCAGGACAGGAGGTTCTCAGCATTTT. Translating it yields CASSESRTGGSQHF.

The chain uses TRBV12-3 or TRBV12-4 and TRBJ2-7; possible D gene TRBD1, 5 bases. The CDR3 is 15 residues long. Trimming pared 6 bases from V and 6 bases from J, leaving 21 bases between. The CDR3 is CASSTDEGQFGEQYF. The CDR3 coding sequence is TGTGCCAGCAGCACCGACGAAGGACAATTTGGCGAGCAGTACTTC.

With regard to this clonotype: A read error is possible here, since a much larger clone lies one base away. The J gene is TRBJ2-7, the V gene TRBV27; 7 positions match TRBD1. The CDR3 runs to 13 residues. V dropped 6 bases and J dropped 2; count of bases not matched to a gene: 4. Germline V gene sequence: CDR1 MNHEY, CDR2 SMNVEV (reference sequence). The CDR3 loop is CASSWGQPYEQYF. The CDR3 DNA is TGTGCCAGCAGCTGGGGACAGCCCTACGAGCAGTACTTC.

This clonotype was recorded only once. The rearrangement joins TRBV9 to TRBJ2-5, with 7 bases lining up with TRBD1. Germline V lookup: CDR1 SGDLS, CDR2 YYNGEE. Unmatched junction bases numbered 1, after V lost 0 bases and J lost 2 bases. The CDR3 has 14 amino acids. The CDR3 is CASSVEGAQETQYF. The CDR3 DNA follows: TGTGCCAGCAGCGTAGAGGGGGCTCAAGAGACCCAGTACTTC.

This clonotype was seen a handful of times. V and J are TRBV18 and TRBJ1-1; D is undetermined. The CDR3 covers 15 residues. Trimming removed 10 bases from V and 1 base from J, with 19 bases in between. Germline V gene sequence: CDR1 KGHSH, CDR2 LQKENI. The CDR3 loop is CATQKGRIQNTEAFF. CDR3 nucleotide sequence: TGTGCCACCCAGAAGGGCCGAATACAGAACACTGAAGCTTTCTTT. Using reference TRBV18 and TRBJ1-1 for the parts outside the CDR3, the full variable domain is NAGVMQNPRHLVRRRGQEARLRCSPMKGHSHVYWYRQLPEEGLKFMVYLQKENIIDESGMPKERFSAEFPKEGPSILRIQQVVRGDSAAYFCATQKGRIQNTEAFFGQGTRLTVV.

This clonotype was observed a few times. The gene calls are TRBV20-1 and TRBJ2-3; 16 bases are a match to TRBD2. In germline, CDR1 is DFQATT, CDR2 SNEGSKA (reference sequence). The CDR3 contains 16 residues. V trimming: 6 bases; J trimming: 3 bases; junction bases outside the gene matches: 6. CDR3 region: CSASGLAGGPTDTQYF. CDR3 DNA sequence: TGCAGTGCCTCGGGACTAGCGGGGGGGCCGACAGATACGCAGTATTTT.

This chain joins TRBV4-2 and TRBJ2-7, with TRBD1 matching 9 bases. The CDR3 is made up of 15 amino acids. V trimming: 4 bases; J trimming: 5 bases; junction bases outside the gene matches: 9. Germline assignment: CDR1 LGHNA and CDR2 YNFKEQ. This CDR3 is CASSLAPGQGDEQYF. CDR3 in DNA: TGTGCCAGCAGCCTAGCTCCGGGACAGGGAGACGAGCAGTACTTC.

This clonotype was observed a few times. The rearrangement joins TRBV12-3 or TRBV12-4 to TRBJ2-4; D is ambiguous. The CDR3 runs 13 residues. V was shortened by 4 bases and J by 5 bases, with 9 bases between the two germline ends. CDR3 sequence (DNA): TGTGCCAGCAGTTCTCCCGTCGAAAACATTCAGTACTTC. Residues: CASSSPVENIQYF.

The chain has TRBV27 and TRBJ1-6; D uncertain. CDR3 length equals 17 residues. Germline CDR1 is MNHEY and CDR2 is SMNVEV (reference sequence). Trimming left V 2 bases short and J 8 bases short, with 19 bases between. CDR3 loop: CASSLRHRRLMDSPLHF. CDR3 DNA sequence: TGTGCCAGCAGTTTACGACACCGAAGGTTAATGGATTCACCCCTCCACTTT.

This chain links TRBV7-9 with TRBJ2-3, with 12 bases lining up with TRBD2. The V segment lost 3 bases and the J segment 6 bases; nucleotides outside the gene matches: 10. There are 17 residues in the CDR3. Looked up from germline, CDR1 is SEHNR and CDR2 is FQNEAQ (reference sequence). The CDR3 protein is CASSLDGLAGGRDTQYF. The CDR3 nucleotides are TGTGCCAGCAGCTTGGACGGGCTAGCGGGGGGGCGGGATACGCAGTATTTT.

This sequence joins TRBV11-1 and TRBJ1-5, with 8 bases matching TRBD1. This CDR3 region has 15 residues. The ends lost 4 bases at V and 6 bases at J; junction bases unmatched: 8. Germline-derived CDR1 and CDR2 are SGHAT and FQDESV (reference sequence). CDR3 nucleotide sequence: TGTGCCAGCAGCTCGGACAGGGAATGGGGTCAGCCCCAGCATTTT. Translation gives CASSSDREWGQPQHF.

The gene calls are TRBV6-1 and TRBJ2-1; D gene unclear. Trimming left V 6 bases short and J 1 base short, with 13 bases between. The germline V gene has CDR1 MNHNS and CDR2 SASEGT. This CDR3 is 15 amino acids long. CDR3 DNA sequence: TGTGCCAGCAGCCCCGGCCCTTTATCCTACAATGAGCAGTTCTTC. Translating it yields CASSPGPLSYNEQFF.

V usage is TRBV19 and J usage is TRBJ2-5; D is ambiguous. Germline CDR1 and CDR2: LNHDA and SQIVND (reference sequence). Deletions cut 3 bases from V and 5 bases from J, with 13 bases between. The CDR3 is made up of 14 amino acids. CDR3 loop: CASSMGSWQETQYF. The CDR3 DNA reads as TGTGCCAGTAGTATGGGTAGCTGGCAGGAGACCCAGTACTTC.

This clonotype appeared a few times. This rearrangement joins TRBV6-2 or TRBV6-3 to TRBJ2-1, with no clear D. CDR1 and CDR2 (germline): MNHEY, SVGEGT. The CDR3 covers 11 residues. V shed 7 bases and J shed 9 bases, with 10 bases lying between them. The CDR3 protein is CASTLLGEQFF. In DNA form, the CDR3 reads TGTGCCAGCACCCTCCTCGGTGAGCAGTTCTTC.

The chain uses TRBV7-6 and TRBJ2-3, with TRBD1 matching 10 bases. From germline, CDR1 is SGHVS and CDR2 FNYEAQ. There are 16 residues in the CDR3. V lost 5 bases to trimming and J lost 0 bases; unmatched junction nucleotides: 5. The CDR3 protein is CASSPRTGGSTDTQYF. The CDR3 nucleotides read TGTGCCAGCAGCCCCCGGACAGGGGGGAGCACAGATACGCAGTATTTT.

The rearrangement uses TRBV7-9 and TRBJ2-2; tentatively, D is TRBD1 (6 bases). Germline assignment: CDR1 SEHNR and CDR2 FQNEAQ (reference sequence). CDR3 size: 15 residues. V lost 8 bases to trimming and J lost 5 bases, with 18 bases between them. CDR3 region: CASPRWDTITGELFF. The CDR3 bases are TGTGCCAGCCCGAGATGGGACACTATAACCGGGGAGCTGTTTTTT.

V usage is TRBV2 and J usage is TRBJ2-6; possible D gene TRBD2, 5 bases. Trimming left V 5 bases short and J 0 bases short, with 20 bases between. Germline V gene data show CDR1 as SNHLY and CDR2 as FYNNEI. There are 19 residues in the CDR3. The CDR3 loop reads CASSLSRYGEISGANVLTF. The CDR3 coding sequence is TGTGCCAGCAGTTTGTCCCGCTACGGGGAAATCTCTGGGGCCAACGTCCTGACTTTC.

This clonotype was counted a few times. The V call is TRBV2, the J call TRBJ2-1; D not resolved. This CDR3 is built from 14 residues. CDR1 and CDR2 from the germline V gene are SNHLY and FYNNEI. The V gene lost 9 bases and the J gene lost 3 bases, with 15 bases spanning the gap. CDR3 amino acids: CASTERAYYNEQFF. As DNA, the CDR3 is TGTGCCAGTACGGAAAGGGCCTACTACAATGAGCAGTTCTTC.

The V and J genes are TRBV6-1 and TRBJ1-4, with 9 positions matching TRBD1. J gave up 5 bases and V 6 bases, and 4 bases lay outside the gene matches. Germline V lookup: CDR1 MNHNS, CDR2 SASEGT. This CDR3 spans 14 amino acids. CDR3 in amino acids: CASRTGTGNEKLFF. The CDR3, as DNA: TGTGCCAGCAGAACCGGGACAGGGAATGAAAAACTGTTTTTT.

The V gene is TRBV2, the J gene TRBJ1-1; D is unclear. Germline CDR1 is SNHLY and CDR2 is FYNNEI. The V gene lost 4 bases and the J gene lost 2 bases, with 8 bases spanning the gap. This CDR3 is 13 amino acids long. The CDR3 bases are TGTGCCAGCAGTGTGCAGATCAACACTGAAGCTTTCTTT. This codes for CASSVQINTEAFF. Looking up the rest from reference TRBV2 and TRBJ1-1 gives the full variable domain: EPEVTQTPSHQVTQMGQEVILRCVPISNHLYFYWYRQILGQKVEFLVSFYNNEISEKSEIFDDQFSVERPDGSNFTLKIRSTKLEDSAMYFCASSVQINTEAFFGQGTRLTVV.

This chain uses TRBV9 with TRBJ1-1, with 11 bases matching TRBD1. J lost 4 bases, V lost 4 bases, and 6 bases had no gene match. There are 15 residues in the CDR3. Germline V gene sequence: CDR1 SGDLS, CDR2 YYNGEE. The CDR3 DNA follows: TGTGCCAGCAGCCCCGAGGGGACAGGGGGCACTGAAGCTTTCTTT. It yields the protein CASSPEGTGGTEAFF.

This clonotype has a handful of counts. The rearrangement joins TRBV4-1 to TRBJ1-2, with TRBD1 identical over 9 bases. Trimming at V came to 3 bases and at J to 5 bases, leaving 4 bases not matched to a gene. Per the germline V gene, CDR1 is MGHRA and CDR2 is YSYEKL. The CDR3 consists of 14 residues. This CDR3 is CASSHPGTGYGYTF. CDR3 sequence (DNA): TGCGCCAGCAGCCATCCGGGGACAGGGTATGGCTACACCTTC.

This chain links TRBV7-9 with TRBJ1-2, with a weak D call TRBD1 (5 bases). The V gene lost 2 bases and the J gene lost 4 bases, with 14 bases spanning the gap. This CDR3 is built from 15 residues. CDR1 SEHNR and CDR2 FQNEAQ come from the germline V gene (reference sequence). CDR3 amino acids: CASSLPLKQAYGYTF. In nucleotides, the CDR3 is TGTGCCAGCAGCTTACCATTAAAACAGGCCTATGGCTACACCTTC.

This clonotype was observed a few times. The rearrangement uses TRBV28 and TRBJ1-1; 7 nucleotides align to TRBD1. CDR1 MDHEN and CDR2 SYDVKM come from the germline V gene. After removal of 8 bases from V and 7 bases from J, the junction contained 10 bases not matched to a gene. The CDR3 runs 13 residues. This chain's CDR3 is CASFHDRDYEAFF. CDR3 DNA sequence: TGTGCCAGCTTCCATGACAGGGACTATGAAGCTTTCTTT. The full variable domain, completed using reference TRBV28 and TRBJ1-1, is DVKVTQSSRYLVKRTGEKVFLECVQDMDHENMFWYRQDPGLGLRLIYFSYDVKMKEKGDIPEGYSVSREKKERFSLILESASTNQTSMYLCASFHDRDYEAFFGQGTRLTVV.

This clonotype was picked up a small number of times. The chain employs TRBV19 and TRBJ2-2; TRBD2 is a possible D gene (7 bases). The CDR3 loop spans 14 amino acids. In germline, CDR1 is LNHDA, CDR2 SQIVND (reference sequence). V dropped 10 bases and J dropped 1 base, with 13 bases sitting between them. The CDR3 protein is CATGGPLNTGELFF. The CDR3 nucleotides are TGTGCCACCGGGGGGCCCCTGAACACCGGGGAGCTGTTTTTT.

This chain joins TRBV7-9 and TRBJ2-3; tentatively, D is TRBD2 (6 bases). Germline CDR1 reads SEHNR; CDR2 reads FQNEAQ (reference sequence). Trimming removed 6 bases from V and 4 bases from J, with 14 bases in between. The CDR3 spans 14 residues. CDR3 sequence: CASSFSGGADTQYF. The DNA of the CDR3 is TGTGCCAGCAGTTTTTCCGGGGGTGCAGATACGCAGTATTTT.

The J gene is TRBJ2-3, the V gene TRBV2; either TRBD1 or TRBD2 may supply D (5 bases each). Germline values: CDR1 SNHLY, CDR2 FYNNEI. The CDR3 spans 14 residues. V was cut by 6 bases and J by 6 bases, with 16 bases left in between. The CDR3 region is CASRRYGARDTQYF. The CDR3 DNA reads TGTGCCAGCAGAAGATACGGGGCGCGGGATACGCAGTATTTT.